This entry lists 23 T cell receptor beta chains sequenced from one sample in a study of shared clonotypes between healthy human individuals (TCRdb year 2020). CD8 naive samples were CD45RO-negative cells positively selected for CCR7, giving a CD45RA+CCR7+ population that excluded TemRA cells. Receptor amplification or capture employed the immunoSEQ multiplex PCR assay. Here the immuneACCESS table is served through TCRdb, limited to in-frame sequences with V and J called. Missing clones are a known gap in these copies; in checked studies unresolved V genes cover under half, and the rest lacks a known reason. Here the sample has fewer than 1 million clones; around 96% occur a single time. The biggest ten clones account for approximately 0.2% of the sample. Input material: naive CD8+ T cells sorted from blood. The meaning of the sample's cell subset or site label: CD45RA+CCR7+. Receptors were obtained from a man aged 25 to 45 in good health.

This chain uses TRBV7-3 with TRBJ2-1, with TRBD2 identical over 8 bases. CDR3 length: 22 amino acids. Germline V gene sequence: CDR1 SGHTA, CDR2 FQGTGA. With 6 bases clipped from V and 5 bases from J, the junction kept 30 bases outside the gene matches. CDR3 sequence: CASSKGEIPGLGYFLDHNEQFF. The CDR3 DNA reads TGTGCCAGCAGTAAGGGGGAAATACCGGGACTAGGATATTTTTTGGACCACAATGAGCAGTTCTTC.

This rearrangement joins TRBV19 to TRBJ2-7; the match to TRBD1 covers 10 bases. The CDR3 runs to 17 residues. Trimming at V came to 3 bases and at J to 1 base, leaving 9 bases not matched to a gene. Germline CDR1 LNHDA, CDR2 SQIVND (reference sequence). The CDR3 nucleotides read TGTGCCAGTAGTATTAGTCTAGGGGACAGGGGATCCTACGAGCAGTACTTC. Translation gives CASSISLGDRGSYEQYF.

This chain uses TRBV11-2 with TRBJ2-1; 7 nucleotides align to TRBD1. V was pared by 6 bases and J by 7 bases, with 9 bases of the junction left unmatched. The CDR3 contains 14 residues. Germline CDR1 SGHAT, CDR2 FQNNGV. The chain's CDR3 is CASSSLEGANEQFF. In DNA form, the CDR3 reads TGTGCCAGCAGTTCCCTCGAGGGGGCAAATGAGCAGTTCTTC.

The chain couples TRBV28 to TRBJ2-2; D is possibly TRBD1 (6 bases). The germline CDR1 and CDR2 sequences are MDHEN and SYDVKM. The CDR3 sequence is 15 residues long. The V end was cut by 6 bases, the J end by 2 bases, with 13 bases between. In DNA, the CDR3 is TGTGCCAGCAGCTACCGGGACACCAACACCGGGGAGCTGTTTTTT. It codes for CASSYRDTNTGELFF.

In the case of this clone: Other nucleotide sequences from this sample produce the same CDR3. The V gene is TRBV28, the J gene TRBJ2-7; D call uncertain. V was shortened by 6 bases and J by 2 bases, with 14 bases between the two germline ends. This CDR3 is 14 amino acids long. Germline CDR1 and CDR2: MDHEN and SYDVKM. Written as DNA, the CDR3 is TGTGCCAGCAGCCTACTGGACGGAACCTACGAGCAGTACTTC. This encodes CASSLLDGTYEQYF.

This sequence joins TRBV7-3 and TRBJ1-2, with 9 bases aligning to TRBD1. With V trimmed by 2 bases and J by 0 bases, 4 bases remained unmatched. The germline V gene has CDR1 SGHTA and CDR2 FQGTGA. The CDR3 is 16 amino acids. The CDR3 sequence: CASSLDRGSANYGYTF. The CDR3 nucleotides are TGTGCCAGCAGCTTAGACAGGGGGTCGGCTAACTATGGCTACACCTTC.

V and J are TRBV14 and TRBJ1-1; D may be TRBD1 (5 bases). Germline V gives CDR1 SGHDN, CDR2 FVKESK. Trimming shortened V by 3 bases and J by 4 bases, and 12 bases separated the two germline ends. The CDR3 extends over 14 amino acids. The CDR3 reads CASSQGGGSTEAFF. The CDR3, as DNA: TGTGCCAGCAGCCAGGGGGGTGGTAGCACTGAAGCTTTCTTT. Supplemented by reference TRBV14 and TRBJ1-1, the full variable domain reads EAGVTQFPSHSVIEKGQTVTLRCDPISGHDNLYWYRRVMGKEIKFLLHFVKESKQDESGMPNNRFLAERTGGTYSTLKVQPAELEDSGVYFCASSQGGGSTEAFFGQGTRLTVV.

The chain recombines TRBV28 with TRBJ2-1, with TRBD2 matching over 7 bases. V gave up 2 bases and J gave up 3 bases; unmatched junction bases: 1. CDR1 is MDHEN and CDR2 is SYDVKM in the germline V gene. The CDR3 runs to 14 residues. In nucleotides, the CDR3 is TGTGCCAGCAGTTTAGCGGGGGACTACAATGAGCAGTTCTTC. Residues: CASSLAGDYNEQFF.

V gene TRBV11-2 combines with J gene TRBJ2-7; weak D call: TRBD1 (6 bases). This CDR3 is built from 15 residues. V lost 0 bases to trimming and J lost 3 bases, with 12 bases between them. Germline V gene lookup returns CDR1 SGHAT and CDR2 FQNNGV. The CDR3 DNA sequence: TGTGCCAGCAGCTTAGAATCGGACAGATACTACGAGCAGTACTTC. Translation gives CASSLESDRYYEQYF.

The chain links TRBV29-1 to TRBJ2-2, with D possibly matching TRBD2 (6 bases). CDR3 size: 15 residues. Germline V gene sequence: CDR1 SQVTM, CDR2 ANQGSEA. Trimming cost V 2 bases and J 0 bases, with 10 bases left between them. The CDR3 nucleotides are TGCAGCGTTGAAAGCGGCGGGGCGAACACCGGGGAGCTGTTTTTT. This translates into CSVESGGANTGELFF.

This clone was seen a single time. The rearrangement joins TRBV29-1 to TRBJ2-1; 13 bases fit TRBD2. This CDR3 contains 16 residues. Trimming at V came to 7 bases and at J to 6 bases, leaving 12 bases not matched to a gene. Germline assignment: CDR1 SQVTM and CDR2 ANQGSEA. The CDR3 nucleotides are TGCAGCGCTCGGACTAGCGGGAGTTGGGCCCCCAATGAGCAGTTCTTC. Translating it yields CSARTSGSWAPNEQFF.

The chain uses TRBV27 and TRBJ2-7, with D tentatively TRBD1 (6 bases). Trimming cost V 5 bases and J 4 bases, with 18 bases left between them. Germline V gives CDR1 MNHEY, CDR2 SMNVEV (reference sequence). The CDR3 sequence is 15 residues long. The CDR3 DNA is TGTGCCAGCAGTAACGAGCCAGGGGCACGGTACGAGCAGTACTTC. Its protein is CASSNEPGARYEQYF.

The chain uses TRBV7-9 and TRBJ2-7, with 7 bases that match TRBD2. Germline loops: CDR1 SEHNR, CDR2 FQNEAQ (reference sequence). Losses at the gene ends were 5 bases for V and 2 bases for J; bases not matched to a gene: 9. The CDR3 is 15 amino acids. The DNA for the CDR3 is TGTGCCAGCAGCGAACTAGCGCCCAATCCCTACGAGCAGTACTTC. Protein product: CASSELAPNPYEQYF.

The rearrangement links TRBV5-5 to TRBJ2-7; the D gene could be TRBD1 or TRBD2 (5 bases each). Germline V CDR1 and CDR2: SGHKS, YYEKEE (reference sequence). Trimming removed 5 bases from V and 6 bases from J, with 12 bases in between. This CDR3 has 12 residues. As DNA, the CDR3 is TGTGCCAGCAGGTTCGAGGGGCGCGAGCAGTACTTC. As protein: CASRFEGREQYF.

The chain employs TRBV7-9 and TRBJ2-2; 9 nucleotides line up with TRBD1. With 8 bases clipped from V and 6 bases from J, the junction kept 13 bases outside the gene matches. This CDR3 comprises 16 residues. Germline V lookup: CDR1 SEHNR, CDR2 FQNEAQ (reference sequence). For the CDR3, the DNA is TGTGCCAGCCGCCACCCGGGACAGGGTGTCCCCGGGGAGCTGTTTTTT. Translated, it gives CASRHPGQGVPGELFF.

The V and J genes are TRBV6-1 and TRBJ1-1; D ambiguous. Germline V CDR1 and CDR2: MNHNS, SASEGT. There are 16 residues in the CDR3. V lost 3 bases and J lost 2, with 16 bases in between. In DNA, the CDR3 is TGTGCCAGCAGTGATCCTTTCTTACAGACCAACACTGAAGCTTTCTTT. It yields the protein CASSDPFLQTNTEAFF.

The rearrangement uses TRBV10-1 and TRBJ2-7; possibly TRBD2 for D (5 bases). The CDR3 is 16 residues long. Deletions cut 0 bases from V and 0 bases from J, with 12 bases between. Germline loops: CDR1 WNHNN, CDR2 SYGVQD (reference sequence). The CDR3 DNA reads as TGCGCCAGCAGTGAGTCTAAGGACTCGAGCTCCTACGAGCAGTACTTC. Translating gives CASSESKDSSSYEQYF.

The gene calls are TRBV18 and TRBJ2-7; 7 bases align to TRBD1. The germline V gene has CDR1 KGHSH and CDR2 LQKENI. The J segment lost 4 bases and the V segment lost 0 bases, leaving 6 bases of the junction unmatched. CDR3 length: 15 residues. In nucleotides, the CDR3 is TGTGCCAGCTCACCACCCGACAGGGTGGGGTACGAGCAGTACTTC. Its translation is CASSPPDRVGYEQYF.

This chain links TRBV4-1 with TRBJ2-2; D not certain. Germline V CDR1 and CDR2: MGHRA, YSYEKL. Trimming pared 1 base from V and 4 bases from J, leaving 7 bases between. The CDR3 covers 14 residues. In DNA form, the CDR3 reads TGCGCCAGCAGCCAAGGCCTTCTCACCGGGGAGCTGTTTTTT. It is translated as CASSQGLLTGELFF.

This chain links TRBV7-8 with TRBJ1-2; perhaps TRBD1 as D (6 bases). The CDR3 consists of 16 residues. Germline V CDR1 and CDR2: SGHVS, FQNEAQ. V was pared by 1 base and J by 5 bases, with 17 bases between. The CDR3 reads CASSLGRQGRMYGYTF. CDR3 nucleotides: TGTGCCAGCAGCTTAGGTCGGCAGGGGCGCATGTATGGCTACACCTTC.

In this sample, this clone turned up once. The rearrangement joins TRBV6-5 to TRBJ2-1; a weak D match, TRBD1 (5 bases). Germline CDR1 reads MNHEY; CDR2 reads SVGAGI. V was shortened by 2 bases and J by 8 bases, with 10 bases between the two germline ends. The CDR3 sequence is 13 residues long. The CDR3 sequence: CASSYVIGDEQFF. CDR3 nucleotide sequence: TGTGCCAGCAGTTACGTTATAGGGGATGAGCAGTTCTTC.

The chain combines TRBV5-5 with TRBJ1-2; D not certain. V dropped 4 bases and J dropped 4 bases, with 20 bases sitting between them. This CDR3 region has 16 residues. Germline V lookup: CDR1 SGHKS, CDR2 YYEKEE (reference sequence). CDR3 coding DNA: TGTGCCAGCAGCCGGACCGATGAGGGAAGCCTCTATGGCTACACCTTC. Its translation: CASSRTDEGSLYGYTF.

The chain couples TRBV5-1 to TRBJ2-5, with D perhaps matching TRBD1 (5 bases). Germline V lookup: CDR1 SGHRS, CDR2 YFSETQ. The CDR3 extends over 14 amino acids. V lost 3 bases, J lost 4 bases, and 13 bases lay in between. The CDR3 bases are TGCGCCAGCAGCTGGACGTCAGGGATAGAGACCCAGTACTTC. It encodes CASSWTSGIETQYF.